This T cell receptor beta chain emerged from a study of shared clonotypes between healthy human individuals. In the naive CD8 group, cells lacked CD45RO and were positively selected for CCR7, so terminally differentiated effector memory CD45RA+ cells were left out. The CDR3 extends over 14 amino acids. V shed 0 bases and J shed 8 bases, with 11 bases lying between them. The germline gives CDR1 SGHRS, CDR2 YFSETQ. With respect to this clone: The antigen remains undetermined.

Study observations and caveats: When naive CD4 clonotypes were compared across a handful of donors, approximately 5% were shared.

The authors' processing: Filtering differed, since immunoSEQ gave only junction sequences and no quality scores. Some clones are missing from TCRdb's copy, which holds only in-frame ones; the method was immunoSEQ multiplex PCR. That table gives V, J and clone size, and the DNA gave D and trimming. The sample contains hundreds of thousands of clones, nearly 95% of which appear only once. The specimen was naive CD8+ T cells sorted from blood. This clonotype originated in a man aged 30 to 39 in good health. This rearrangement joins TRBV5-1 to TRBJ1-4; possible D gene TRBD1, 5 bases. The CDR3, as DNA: TGCGCCAGCAGCTTGGTCGGGGCTCGGGAAAAACTGTTTTTT. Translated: CASSLVGAREKLFF.